Sequencing of this T cell receptor beta chain was carried out in a study of T cells after yellow fever vaccination. About this clonotype: Antigen: not known.

For TCR, cDNA came from 5'RACE template switching, which added a universal primer site and UMIs. One entry per CDR3 protein, called by TCRdb with MiXCR from the 5' RACE reads. The sample has some 300,000 distinct CDR3 sequences, 3.6% seen once. Germline CDR1 is WNHNN and CDR2 is SYGVQD (reference sequence). The length of the CDR3 is 11 residues. Trimming left V 8 bases short and J 9 bases short, with 10 bases between. Study-level findings and limits: Among all clonotypes, a small share was observed in both CD4 and CD8 compartments.

This rearrangement joins TRBV10-1 to TRBJ2-2; D possibly uses TRBD1 or TRBD2 (6 bases each). Sequencing was performed on PBMCs, taken on the day of the yellow fever booster vaccination. This receptor was identified in a young man who received the YFV17D yellow fever vaccine. The CDR3 sequence is CASLGGRELFF. As DNA, the CDR3 is TGCGCCAGCTTGGGGGGCAGGGAGCTGTTTTTT.